The rows below give T cell receptor beta chains drawn from one sample of a study of cytomegalovirus exposure and HLA in healthy donors. Some clones are missing from TCRdb's copy, which holds only in-frame ones; the method was immunoSEQ multiplex PCR. Of around 150,000 clones in the sample, 70% to 90% were seen once. Sequencing input: PBMCs. The receptors originated from a man in his fifties in good health and CMV-seronegative. CDR3s include the opening cysteine and the closing phenylalanine or tryptophan. A D gene is named only where the DNA matches it firmly. Size is omitted from some rows. Given values are once, few, many or a class for expanded clones.

clone_size j_call v_call d_call cdr3_nt cdr3_aa
NA TRBJ2-1 TRBV18 NA TGTGCCAGCTCAACCCTCCCCGGTAATGAGCAGTTCTTC CASSTLPGNEQFF
NA TRBJ2-5 TRBV5-4 NA TGTGCCAGCAGCCCCACGACAGCCACGTACCAAGAGACCCAGTACTTC CASSPTTATYQETQYF
few TRBJ1-1 TRBV6-1 TRBD1 TGTGCCAGCAGTGCGCGACAGGGGGCGTACATGAACACTGAAGCTTTCTTT CASSARQGAYMNTEAFF
NA TRBJ1-5 TRBV28 NA TGTGCCAGCAGTTTAGGAGGGGCTGGCCAGCCCCAGCATTTT CASSLGGAGQPQHF
NA TRBJ1-2 TRBV2 NA TGTGCCAGCAGTGAAGCACCGGGGTTGGGCTATGGCTACACCTTC CASSEAPGLGYGYTF
NA TRBJ1-1 TRBV11-2 NA TGTGCCAGCATCCACCCCAATGCCGGACAACCAGCTTTCTTT CASIHPNAGQPAFF
NA TRBJ1-3 TRBV11-2 NA TGTGCCAGCAGCACGGCGGGGATCTCTGGAAACACCATATATTTT CASSTAGISGNTIYF
NA TRBJ2-7 TRBV5-1 TRBD1 TGCGCCAGCAGCACCGGACAGGGGATCGCCTACGAGCAGTACTTC CASSTGQGIAYEQYF
NA TRBJ1-2 TRBV5-1 TRBD1 TGCGCCAGCAGTTTGGGACAGCCTTTATTCTATGGCTACACCTTC CASSLGQPLFYGYTF
NA TRBJ2-1 TRBV30 TRBD2 TGTGCCTGGAGTCCCACTAGCGGGAGGAGCGGGATCTACAATGAGCAGTTCTTC CAWSPTSGRSGIYNEQFF